The 14 T cell receptor beta chains below come from one sample, sequenced in a study of shared clonotypes between healthy human individuals. Assay: immunoSEQ multiplex PCR; the TCRdb copy retains only in-frame clones and omits some. Of about 2.5 million clones listed, around 92% were seen once; the top ten hold roughly 0.34%. Material: naive CD4+ T cells from PBMCs. Subset described: CD45RA+ positively selected. The receptors were sampled from a young man in good health. Some clones in this sample may be carry-over from other donors' samples.

The chain couples TRBV5-1 to TRBJ2-7, with D perhaps assigned TRBD1 or TRBD2 (7 bases each). Germline values: CDR1 SGHRS, CDR2 YFSETQ. Trimming took 1 base from V and 7 from J, leaving 18 bases between them. The CDR3 consists of 15 residues. In nucleotides, the CDR3 is TGCGCCAGCAGCTTGTCAGGGGGGGCGATCGAGGAGCAGTACTTC. Its translation is CASSLSGGAIEEQYF.

The chain recombines TRBV5-1 with TRBJ1-1, with D uncertain. The CDR3 has 17 amino acids. The germline V gene encodes CDR1 SGHRS and CDR2 YFSETQ. Trimming stripped 0 bases from V and 0 bases from J, with 15 bases between. DNA of the CDR3: TGCGCCAGCAGCTTGGCCGTAGCAGCACGGATGAACACTGAAGCTTTCTTT. Its protein product is CASSLAVAARMNTEAFF. Looking up the rest from reference TRBV5-1 and TRBJ1-1 gives the full variable domain: KAGVTQTPRYLIKTRGQQVTLSCSPISGHRSVSWYQQTPGQGLQFLFEYFSETQRNKGNFPGRFSGRQFSNSRSEMNVSTLELGDSALYLCASSLAVAARMNTEAFFGQGTRLTVV.

The chain has TRBV9 and TRBJ2-7; 11 bases line up with TRBD2. V lost 4 bases and J lost 3; bases outside the gene matches: 12. Germline loops: CDR1 SGDLS, CDR2 YYNGEE. CDR3 length: 17 amino acids. CDR3 region: CASSPTSGSGTVYEQYF. The CDR3 coding sequence is TGTGCCAGCAGCCCAACTAGCGGGAGCGGGACGGTCTACGAGCAGTACTTC.

This clone was picked up one time. V is TRBV28 and J is TRBJ2-7; 8 positions agree with TRBD2. Germline V gene data show CDR1 as MDHEN and CDR2 as SYDVKM. The J segment lost 1 base and the V segment lost 7 bases, leaving 9 bases of the junction unmatched. The CDR3 spans 15 residues. The CDR3 DNA is TGTGCCAGCACCCCCGGGGCGGGGGGATCCTACGAGCAGTACTTC. Protein product: CASTPGAGGSYEQYF.

This rearrangement joins TRBV29-1 to TRBJ2-5; unclear D gene. The CDR3 contains 12 residues. CDR1 and CDR2 from the germline V gene are SQVTM and ANQGSEA. Trimming removed 5 bases from V and 5 bases from J, with 12 bases in between. The CDR3 nucleotides read TGCAGCGTTCTATTCGTCGGTGAGACCCAGTACTTC. Protein: CSVLFVGETQYF.

This chain uses TRBV27 with TRBJ2-5; D may correspond to TRBD1 or TRBD2 (6 bases each). Trimming stripped 5 bases from V and 4 bases from J, with 14 bases between. The CDR3 loop spans 14 amino acids. Germline values: CDR1 MNHEY, CDR2 SMNVEV (reference sequence). CDR3 in amino acids: CASSGRGVRETQYF. The CDR3 DNA follows: TGTGCCAGCAGTGGAAGGGGGGTTAGAGAGACCCAGTACTTC.

This clone was counted only a few times. The chain combines TRBV9 with TRBJ1-1; 9 positions match TRBD1. Per the germline V gene, CDR1 is SGDLS and CDR2 is YYNGEE. CDR3 length equals 13 residues. V trimming: 1 base; J trimming: 14 bases; junction bases outside the gene matches: 9. The CDR3 sequence: CASSVTGQGPGFF. Written as DNA, the CDR3 is TGTGCCAGCAGCGTAACGGGACAGGGCCCGGGCTTCTTT.

This chain connects TRBV6-8 to TRBJ1-1; TRBD1 agrees at 10 bases. Germline-derived CDR1 and CDR2 are MNHGY and SAAAGT. CDR3 size: 14 residues. V shed 6 bases and J 3 bases; nucleotides not matched to a gene: 4. The CDR3 bases are TGTGCCAGCAGAGCCGGGACAGGGGACACTGAAGCTTTCTTT. Amino acids: CASRAGTGDTEAFF.

J is TRBJ2-2 and V is TRBV4-2; TRBD2 matches at 14 bases. V shed 0 bases, J shed 5 bases, and the junction held 11 bases outside the gene matches. CDR1 is LGHNA and CDR2 is YNFKEQ in the germline V gene. CDR3 length: 20 residues. The CDR3 DNA is TGTGCCAGCAGCCAAGATGAGGGTCGCGGACTAGCGGGAGGAACCGGGGAGCTGTTTTTT. It is translated as CASSQDEGRGLAGGTGELFF.

About this clone: Other nucleotide sequences from this sample produce the same CDR3. The chain links TRBV5-1 to TRBJ2-1; 10 bases are a match to TRBD2. V was clipped by 4 bases and J by 7 bases; unmatched bases: 8. CDR1 is SGHRS, CDR2 YFSETQ, per germline. The CDR3 covers 15 residues. This chain's CDR3 is CASSLLAGGRNEQFF. The CDR3 nucleotides read TGCGCCAGCAGCCTGTTAGCGGGAGGTAGGAATGAGCAGTTCTTC.

This clone has only one observation. The chain couples TRBV18 to TRBJ2-3, with TRBD2 identical over 14 bases. The CDR3 extends over 17 amino acids. V was pared by 3 bases and J by 2 bases, with 4 bases of the junction left unmatched. Germline CDR1 KGHSH, CDR2 LQKENI. CDR3 in amino acids: CASSPLTSGRVTDTQYF. The CDR3 coding sequence is TGTGCCAGCTCACCGCTGACTAGCGGGAGGGTCACAGATACGCAGTATTTT.

The chain uses TRBV6-1 and TRBJ2-5; 7 positions agree with TRBD1. This CDR3 comprises 14 residues. CDR1 is MNHNS and CDR2 is SASEGT in the germline V gene. V lost 4 bases, J lost 5 bases, and 7 bases stayed unmatched. This CDR3 is CASSGRGGIETQYF. The CDR3 region has the DNA TGTGCCAGCAGTGGGCGAGGGGGCATCGAGACCCAGTACTTC.

About this clone itself: Other nucleotide sequences in the sample specify the same CDR3. The chain links TRBV5-1 to TRBJ2-1; a weak D match, TRBD1 (5 bases). The CDR3 covers 15 residues. V was shortened by 0 bases and J by 4 bases, with 11 bases between the two germline ends. Per germline, CDR1 SGHRS and CDR2 YFSETQ. The CDR3 DNA follows: TGCGCCAGCAGCTTGGAGGGGAACCCTTACAATGAGCAGTTCTTC. Translation: CASSLEGNPYNEQFF.

The chain couples TRBV18 to TRBJ1-1; 7 bases align to TRBD1. Trimming took 1 base from V and 1 from J; bases not matched to a gene: 3. The V gene's germline CDR1 is KGHSH and CDR2 LQKENI. This CDR3 comprises 15 residues. CDR3 in amino acids: CASSPLAGGNTEAFF. As DNA, the CDR3 is TGTGCCAGCTCACCACTGGCAGGGGGGAACACTGAAGCTTTCTTT.